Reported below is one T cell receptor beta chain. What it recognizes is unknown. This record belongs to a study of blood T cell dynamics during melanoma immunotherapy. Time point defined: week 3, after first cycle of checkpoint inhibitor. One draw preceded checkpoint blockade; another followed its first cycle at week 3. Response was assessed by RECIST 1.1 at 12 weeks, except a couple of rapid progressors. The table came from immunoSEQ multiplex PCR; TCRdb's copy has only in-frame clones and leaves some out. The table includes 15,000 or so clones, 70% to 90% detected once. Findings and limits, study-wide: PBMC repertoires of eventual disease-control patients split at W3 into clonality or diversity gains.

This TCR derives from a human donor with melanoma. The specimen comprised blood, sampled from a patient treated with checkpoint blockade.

The CDR3 DNA follows: TGTGCCAGCAGCACCGCCCGGGACAGGGGTGGGGCCAACGTCCTGACTTTC. This encodes CASSTARDRGGANVLTF. The chain has TRBV7-9 and TRBJ2-6; 10 bases map to TRBD1. V lost 5 bases to trimming and J lost 3 bases; unmatched junction nucleotides: 7. CDR1 and CDR2 (germline): SEHNR, FQNEAQ (reference sequence). This CDR3 is 17 amino acids long.